The 24 T cell receptor beta chains below were found in one sample sequenced in a study of blood T cells in healthy people across ages. PCR was performed a second time for roughly 7 to 12 cycles using a sample-barcoded 5' primer and a J-beta primer mix. A single record per CDR3 protein comes from TCRdb applying MiXCR to the 5' RACE reads. In the table there are hundreds of thousands of distinct CDR3 sequences, roughly 32% of which are singletons. Sequenced sample: blood. These receptors were taken from a woman older than 75 in good health.

This clonotype was seen ten or more times. CDR3 sequence (DNA): TGCGCCAGCAGCCCCGGGGCGGCATATGGCTACACCTTC. This sequence encodes CASSPGAAYGYTF. The genes are TRBV5-1 and TRBJ1-2, with TRBD1 as a possible D gene (5 bases). CDR1 is SGHRS and CDR2 is YFSETQ in the germline V gene. This CDR3 has 13 amino acids. The ends were cut back, 4 bases at V and 5 bases at J, with 12 bases in the middle.

Many counts were recorded for this clonotype. A junction boundary mismatches the germline segment, possibly from a read error. The V gene is TRBV5-1, the J gene TRBJ1-5, with TRBD1 matching over 9 bases. CDR1 and CDR2 (germline): SGHRS, YFSETQ. The CDR3 sequence is 15 residues long. The CDR3 sequence: CASSLGGTGNQPQHF. The CDR3 nucleotides are TGTGCCAGCAGCTTAGGTGGGACAGGGAATCAGCCCCAGCATTTT. The full variable domain, completed using reference TRBV5-1 and TRBJ1-5, is KAGVTQTPRYLIKTRGQQVTLSCSPISGHRSVSWYQQTPGQGLQFLFEYFSETQRNKGNFPGRFSGRQFSNSRSEMNVSTLELGDSALYLCASSLGGTGNQPQHFGDGTRLSIL.

There are many counts of this clonotype. This sequence joins TRBV6-1 and TRBJ2-1; TRBD1 matches at 12 bases. Trimming at V came to 7 bases and at J to 7 bases, leaving 8 bases not matched to a gene. This CDR3 comprises 15 residues. From germline, CDR1 is MNHNS and CDR2 SASEGT. CDR3 coding DNA: TGTGCCAGCAATTCCTGGGGACAGGGGGCGAATGAGCAGTTCTTC. It codes for CASNSWGQGANEQFF.

The sample holds many counts of this clonotype. V usage is TRBV7-2 and J usage is TRBJ1-5; no clear D gene. The V gene lost 1 base and the J gene lost 0 bases, with 7 bases spanning the gap. This CDR3 has 15 amino acids. Germline values: CDR1 SGHTA, CDR2 FQGNSA. As DNA, the CDR3 is TGTGCCAGCAGCTTAGAAGGATCTAGCAATCAGCCCCAGCATTTT. It codes for CASSLEGSSNQPQHF.

On this clonotype: One base away lies a much larger clone, so this may be a sequencing read error. The rearrangement uses TRBV14 and TRBJ2-4; weak D call: TRBD2 (6 bases). Germline V gene sequence: CDR1 SGHDN, CDR2 FVKESK. The CDR3 covers 16 residues. CDR3 coding DNA: TGTGCCAACAGCCAACTAGGAGGGGAAGCCAAAAACATTCAGTACTTC. This sequence encodes CANSQLGGEAKNIQYF.

Many counts were recorded for this clonotype. The chain recombines TRBV12-3 or TRBV12-4 with TRBJ2-1, with 8 bases lining up with TRBD2. V was pared by 2 bases and J by 7 bases, with 10 bases of the junction left unmatched. The CDR3 has 16 residues. CDR3 in DNA: TGTGCCAGCAGTTTAAAAACGGGGGGGGGCTATAATGAGCAGTTCTTC. It is translated as CASSLKTGGGYNEQFF.

The genes are TRBV5-1 and TRBJ1-1; TRBD1 matches 8 bases. This CDR3 spans 14 amino acids. Looked up from germline, CDR1 is SGHRS and CDR2 is YFSETQ. V lost 1 base, J lost 6 bases, and 5 bases stayed unmatched. The CDR3 loop reads CASSLKTGVPEAFF. CDR3 in DNA: TGCGCCAGCAGCTTGAAGACAGGGGTTCCTGAAGCTTTCTTT.

This clonotype was detected many times. V is TRBV24-1 and J is TRBJ2-5; 8 bases match TRBD2. Per the germline V gene, CDR1 is KGHDR and CDR2 is SFDVKD. The CDR3 consists of 15 residues. V was clipped by 3 bases and J by 1 base; unmatched bases: 3. The CDR3 DNA reads as TGTGCCACCAGTGATCATGGGACTAGCCAAGAGACCCAGTACTTC. It encodes CATSDHGTSQETQYF.

This clonotype came up a few times. This chain joins TRBV5-1 and TRBJ1-4; 11 bases line up with TRBD1. From germline, CDR1 is SGHRS and CDR2 YFSETQ. The CDR3 sequence is 18 residues long. Trimming cost V 4 bases and J 0 bases; bases outside gene matches: 8. The CDR3 coding sequence is TGCGCCAGCAGCGCCGGACAGGGGGCTTTTGCAACTAATGAAAAACTGTTTTTT. Protein: CASSAGQGAFATNEKLFF.

This clonotype was seen a few times. The chain links TRBV30 to TRBJ1-4; TRBD1 agrees at 7 bases. Germline CDR1 and CDR2: GTSNPN and SVGIG (reference sequence). The CDR3 covers 16 residues. V shed 2 bases and J 4 bases; nucleotides not matched to a gene: 10. The CDR3: CAWSPPWGQSNEKLFF. The CDR3 DNA reads as TGTGCCTGGAGTCCTCCCTGGGGACAGAGTAATGAAAAACTGTTTTTT.

CDR3 region: CSVRVRGPSGELFF. DNA of the CDR3: TGCAGTGTCCGGGTCCGGGGGCCTAGCGGGGAGCTGTTTTTT. The rearrangement links TRBV20-1 to TRBJ2-2, with D perhaps TRBD1 or TRBD2 (6 bases each). Germline CDR1 DFQATT, CDR2 SNEGSKA (reference sequence). The CDR3 sequence is 14 residues long. Trimming stripped 7 bases from V and 7 bases from J, with 19 bases between.

This clonotype was found many times. The V and J genes are TRBV14 and TRBJ2-1; the match to TRBD2 covers 7 bases. The CDR3 contains 15 residues. With V trimmed by 2 bases and J by 3 bases, 4 bases remained unmatched. CDR1 is SGHDN and CDR2 is FVKESK in the germline V gene. CDR3 loop: CASSQQRGFYNEQFF. In DNA form, the CDR3 reads TGTGCCAGCAGCCAACAGCGGGGATTCTACAATGAGCAGTTCTTC. The variable domain in full, completed from reference TRBV14 and TRBJ2-1, reads EAGVTQFPSHSVIEKGQTVTLRCDPISGHDNLYWYRRVMGKEIKFLLHFVKESKQDESGMPNNRFLAERTGGTYSTLKVQPAELEDSGVYFCASSQQRGFYNEQFFGPGTRLTVL.

The chain is built from TRBV9 and TRBJ2-1, with 13 positions matching TRBD2. This CDR3 is built from 20 residues. V shed 2 bases, J shed 7 bases, and the junction held 18 bases outside the gene matches. Germline loops: CDR1 SGDLS, CDR2 YYNGEE. The CDR3 bases are TGTGCCAGCAGCGTCGGACAGGGCCAAGGACTAGCGGGAGCGGGTAATGAGCAGTTCTTC. As protein: CASSVGQGQGLAGAGNEQFF.

The table lists this clonotype with many counts. The V gene is TRBV3-1, the J gene TRBJ2-3; no clear D gene. This CDR3 comprises 14 residues. Germline V lookup: CDR1 LGHDT, CDR2 YNNKEL (reference sequence). The V end lost 5 bases, the J end lost 2 bases, and 11 bases lay between the germline ends. The CDR3 loop is CASSGRINTDTQYF. The CDR3 DNA follows: TGTGCCAGCAGCGGAAGGATCAACACAGATACGCAGTATTTT.

The V and J genes are TRBV6-4 and TRBJ2-3; D is ambiguous. The CDR3 is 14 amino acids. V was trimmed by 3 bases and J by 1 base, leaving 8 bases between them. The germline V gene has CDR1 MRHNA and CDR2 SNTAGT. The CDR3: CASSEGSGTDTQYF. The CDR3 DNA reads TGTGCCAGCAGTGAGGGGTCCGGCACAGATACGCAGTATTTT.

This clonotype was recorded at least ten times. The rearrangement uses TRBV7-2 and TRBJ2-7; D remains unclear. From germline, CDR1 is SGHTA and CDR2 FQGNSA. This CDR3 has 13 amino acids. The ends were cut back, 5 bases at V and 4 bases at J, with 12 bases in the middle. CDR3 loop: CASSRPGGYEQYF. CDR3 DNA sequence: TGTGCCAGCAGCAGGCCCGGCGGTTACGAGCAGTACTTC.

This clonotype has more than one count but fewer than ten. The chain couples TRBV6-1 to TRBJ1-1, with unresolved D. V lost 5 bases, J lost 4 bases, and 14 bases lay in between. The length of the CDR3 is 14 residues. From germline, CDR1 is MNHNS and CDR2 SASEGT. Here the CDR3 DNA reads TGTGCCAGCAGTCCGACGCTAGGGAGCACTGAAGCTTTCTTT. Residues: CASSPTLGSTEAFF.

Concerning this clonotype: Possible read error: a much larger clone is one base away. V gene TRBV20-1 combines with J gene TRBJ2-1; no clear D. Germline-derived CDR1 and CDR2 are DFQATT and SNEGSKA (reference sequence). The CDR3 totals 15 residues. V lost 0 bases and J 0 bases, leaving 9 bases between the germline ends. Here the CDR3 DNA reads TGCAGTGCTAGAGAGGGCTTCTCCTCCTACAATGAGCAGTTCTTC. Protein sequence: CSAREGFSSYNEQFF.

This clonotype was detected ten times or more. This chain links TRBV10-3 with TRBJ2-7; D may match TRBD1 or TRBD2 (5 bases each). Germline values: CDR1 ENHRY, CDR2 SYGVKD. The CDR3 is 14 residues long. V was shortened by 0 bases and J by 7 bases, with 13 bases between the two germline ends. DNA of the CDR3: TGTGCCATCAGTGAGTCGCTGGGGGTAGGGGAGCAGTACTTC. It yields the protein CAISESLGVGEQYF.

This clonotype was observed at least ten times. This rearrangement joins TRBV6-2 or TRBV6-3 to TRBJ2-3, with 11 bases identical to TRBD2. The CDR3 has 15 residues. Per germline, CDR1 MNHEY and CDR2 SVGEGT. The trim removed 10 bases at V and 2 bases at J, leaving 8 bases unmatched. The CDR3 here is CATQLAGANTDTQYF. Here the CDR3 DNA reads TGTGCCACCCAACTAGCGGGGGCGAACACAGATACGCAGTATTTT.

This clonotype was detected many times. A clone one base away is much larger, so this may be a read error. The chain carries TRBV6-5 and TRBJ2-1; maybe TRBD2 (6 bases). Judging by the DNA end, TRBJ2-7 fits better; the J call may be wrong. The CDR3 is made up of 15 amino acids. Germline lookup yields CDR1 MNHEY and CDR2 SVGAGI. In nucleotides, the CDR3 is TGTGCCAGCTTTTCGGGACTCGATACCTACAATGAGCAGTACTTC. This translates into CASFSGLDTYNEQYF.

The chain carries TRBV20-1 and TRBJ2-1, with D possibly being TRBD2 (6 bases). The germline CDR1 and CDR2 sequences are DFQATT and SNEGSKA (reference sequence). The V gene lost 5 bases and the J gene lost 4 bases, with 18 bases spanning the gap. The CDR3 consists of 15 residues. Here the CDR3 DNA reads TGCAGTGCTGGGGTCCGGGACTTAACGTACAATGAGCAGTTCTTC. It translates to CSAGVRDLTYNEQFF.

In its sample, this clonotype was seen many times. The rearrangement uses TRBV20-1 and TRBJ2-3; a possible D gene is TRBD2 (5 bases). CDR3 length: 14 amino acids. The germline gives CDR1 DFQATT, CDR2 SNEGSKA (reference sequence). Trimming took off 6 bases at V and 1 base at J, with 14 bases between the two ends. The CDR3 reads CSAPTRRGTDTQYF. CDR3 bases: TGCAGTGCACCGACTCGGCGGGGCACAGATACGCAGTATTTT.

The chain carries TRBV6-1 and TRBJ2-5, with D possibly being TRBD1 (6 bases). The tail of the sequence fits TRBJ2-7 better, so the J call may be wrong. CDR3 length: 14 amino acids. Germline CDR1 reads MNHNS; CDR2 reads SASEGT. CDR3 DNA: TGTGCCAGCAGGGAGCAGGGGTCCACCTACGAGCAGTACTTC. It codes for CASREQGSTYEQYF.